This is a list of T cell receptor beta chains from one sample in a study of CD8 T cell repertoires and HIV-1 epitope variants. The antigens for these receptors are not known. TCRdb's table, derived via immunoSEQ multiplex PCR, lists solely in-frame clones and lacks some. The sample shows about 4,000 clones, less than 70% of them seen only once. The source material was cultured CD8+ T cells derived from PBMCs. The receptors shown here come from a male donor with HIV. Both conserved end residues are part of each CDR3. A D gene is named only where the DNA matches it firmly. Clone size is shown for a subset of rows, as once, few, many or a class of expanded clone.

D	V	J	size	DNA	CDR3
NA	TRBV28	TRBJ2-7	NA	TGTGCCAGCAGACCCGAGGGGGGTCGGCACGAGCAGTACTTC	CASRPEGGRHEQYF
NA	TRBV27	TRBJ2-7	NA	TGTGCCAGCAGTTTCGTAGGTCCTTTTTACGAGCAGTACTTC	CASSFVGPFYEQYF
NA	TRBV4-1	TRBJ2-7	few	TGCGCCAGCAGCCAAGACGGGACTGAGCAGTACTTC	CASSQDGTEQYF
NA	TRBV18	TRBJ1-6	NA	TGTGCCAGCTCACCGCTATGGGATGATTCAGGCTCCTATAATTCACCCCTCCACTTT	CASSPLWDDSGSYNSPLHF
NA	TRBV6-1	TRBJ1-6	NA	TGTGCCAGCAGTGGGACCGGAATGGACTATAATTCACCCCTCCACTTT	CASSGTGMDYNSPLHF
NA	TRBV28	TRBJ1-2	once	TGTGCCAGCAGTTTATTCGCCCTTAGCCCACAGTCTCCTAACTATGGCTACACCTTC	CASSLFALSPQSPNYGYTF
NA	TRBV9	TRBJ1-1	NA	TGTGCCAGCAGCGTAGGTACGGCAGGAGTTAGAGCTTTCTTT	CASSVGTAGVRAFF
NA	TRBV23-1	TRBJ2-2	few	TGCGCCAGCAGTCAATCGACCCTCTACACCGGGGAGCTGTTTTTT	CASSQSTLYTGELFF
TRBD2	TRBV5-6	TRBJ2-2	NA	TGTGCCAGCACCACGGGACTAGCGGGAGGGTGGGAGCTGTTTTTT	CASTTGLAGGWELFF
NA	TRBV5-5	TRBJ1-2	NA	TGTGCCAGCAAACACGGACTTTCTACCGATTCTAACTATGGCTACACCTTC	CASKHGLSTDSNYGYTF
NA	TRBV6-1	TRBJ2-7	NA	TGTGCCAGCAGTGAAGAGGGCTACTCACCCTACGAGCAGTACTTC	CASSEEGYSPYEQYF
NA	TRBV11-3	TRBJ1-1	medium-sized	TGTGCCAGCAGCTTCGCCGGGAACACTGAAGCTTTCTTT	CASSFAGNTEAFF
NA	TRBV19	TRBJ2-7	few	TGTGCCAGCCCCTGGGGGGAACACAGGGATCCCTACGAGCAGTACTTC	CASPWGEHRDPYEQYF
NA	TRBV18	TRBJ2-2	NA	TGTGCCAGCTCACCACCAGAGACGGCGAACACCGGGGAGCTGTTTTTT	CASSPPETANTGELFF
NA	TRBV7-2	TRBJ2-7	few	TGTGCCAGCAGCTTTGGGACCGGCGAGCAGTACTTC	CASSFGTGEQYF
NA	TRBV7-2	TRBJ2-7	NA	TGTGCCAGCAGCTTAGATCTAAGAGCCTACGAGCAGTACTTC	CASSLDLRAYEQYF
NA	TRBV10-3	TRBJ2-6	large	TGTGCCATCAGTGAGTCTCTGGGGGTATCTGGGGCCAACGTCCTGACTTTC	CAISESLGVSGANVLTF
NA	TRBV7-8	TRBJ1-2	NA	TGTGCCAGCAGCTTAGGGGCGGCAGTTTCGCACTATGGCTACACCTTC	CASSLGAAVSHYGYTF
NA	TRBV27	TRBJ2-3	NA	TGTGCCAGCAGCTCGGGGGATGGGACAGATACGCAGTATTTT	CASSSGDGTDTQYF
NA	TRBV28	TRBJ2-3	NA	TGTGCCAGCTCCTTCGTCCGGGCTGGAGATACGCAGTATTTT	CASSFVRAGDTQYF
NA	TRBV5-6	TRBJ2-5	once	TGTGCCAGCAGCCTGGTACCAGGGGAGACCCAGTACTTC	CASSLVPGETQYF
TRBD2	TRBV6-5	TRBJ2-1	few	TGTGCCAGCAGTTACTCTCCTAGCGGGGGGGCCCGTGAGCAGTTCTTC	CASSYSPSGGAREQFF
TRBD1	TRBV14	TRBJ2-7	NA	TGTGCCAGCAGCCAAGTTCTCGGACAGGGACGATCCTACGAGCAGTACTTC	CASSQVLGQGRSYEQYF
NA	TRBV6-5	TRBJ2-7	few	TGTGCCAGCAGTCCGGGACCCACCGGGAACGAGCAGTACTTC	CASSPGPTGNEQYF
TRBD1	TRBV7-8	TRBJ1-4	NA	TGTGCCAGCAGCTTAAGGGACAGGGTAACGGCAACTAATGAAAAACTGTTTTTT	CASSLRDRVTATNEKLFF
NA	TRBV5-4	TRBJ2-1	NA	TGTGCCAGCAGCTTGGTAGGCCCGGAGCAGTTCTTC	CASSLVGPEQFF
NA	TRBV4-2	TRBJ1-2	NA	TGTGCCAGCAGCCAGCACAAGCAGGGCTATGACGCTAAGGGCTACACCTTC	CASSQHKQGYDAKGYTF
TRBD1	TRBV9	TRBJ2-2	NA	TGTGCCAGCAGCGTAGGGGCAGGGGGCTTGAACACCGGGGAGCTGTTTTTT	CASSVGAGGLNTGELFF
NA	TRBV28	TRBJ2-7	medium-sized	TGTGCCAGCAGTCGTTACTTCGATGAGCAGTACTTC	CASSRYFDEQYF
NA	TRBV5-1	TRBJ2-7	NA	TGCGCCAGCAGCTTCGACGAGGGCTACGAGCAGTACTTC	CASSFDEGYEQYF
NA	TRBV7-9	TRBJ2-7	once	TGTGCCAGCAGCTTTCCTGGGGCAGTCTACGAGCAGTACTTC	CASSFPGAVYEQYF
NA	TRBV11-2	TRBJ2-7	NA	TGTGCCAGCAGCTTAACACGGTGGGACGAGCAGTACTTC	CASSLTRWDEQYF
NA	TRBV7-9	TRBJ2-7	large	TGTGCCAGCAGCTTACGAGCGGGCGAGCAGTACTTC	CASSLRAGEQYF
TRBD2	TRBV11-2	TRBJ2-7	NA	TGTGCCAGCAGCTTGACTAGCGGCTTTAGAGACGAGCAGTACTTC	CASSLTSGFRDEQYF
TRBD1	TRBV29-1	TRBJ2-7	NA	TGCAGCGTTGAAGACTGGACAGGGGGCATGTACGAGCAGTACTTC	CSVEDWTGGMYEQYF
TRBD1	TRBV27	TRBJ2-7	NA	TGTGCCAGCAGTTTCGGACAGGGGGCTATCGAGCAGTACTTC	CASSFGQGAIEQYF
TRBD1	TRBV7-2	TRBJ2-3	few	TGTGCCAGCAGCCCAGGACAGGGCAACACAGATACGCAGTATTTT	CASSPGQGNTDTQYF
TRBD1	TRBV9	TRBJ1-2	NA	TGTGCCAGCAGGGGACAGGTTAGTGGCTACACCTTC	CASRGQVSGYTF
NA	TRBV6-5	TRBJ1-1	NA	TGTGCCAGCAGCCCCTTTAACCTCATGAACACTGAAGCTTTCTTT	CASSPFNLMNTEAFF
NA	TRBV30	TRBJ1-4	NA	TGTGCCTGGAGGGATGGCAGGGGCACTAATGAAAAACTGTTTTTT	CAWRDGRGTNEKLFF
TRBD1	TRBV28	TRBJ2-3	NA	TGTGCCAGCAGTTGGACAGGCCAGAGCACAGATACGCAGTATTTT	CASSWTGQSTDTQYF
NA	TRBV4-1	TRBJ2-1	NA	TGCGCCAGCAGCCAAGCATATAAGACTACCAACAATGAGCAGTTCTTC	CASSQAYKTTNNEQFF
NA	TRBV6-5	TRBJ2-7	NA	TGTGCCAGCAGTTACTTCGGGGCCTACGAGCAGTACTTC	CASSYFGAYEQYF
NA	TRBV11-2	TRBJ2-3	NA	TGTGCCAGCAGCGCCTATCGGTCAGGGGTGGGTACAGATACGCAGTATTTT	CASSAYRSGVGTDTQYF
TRBD2	TRBV10-1	TRBJ2-7	NA	TGCGCCAGCAGTGAAACTAGCGGTGTCTTCTACGAGCAGTACTTC	CASSETSGVFYEQYF
TRBD1	TRBV18	TRBJ2-7	NA	TGTGCCAGCTCACCAGAGGGACAGGTGACCTACGAGCAGTACTTC	CASSPEGQVTYEQYF
TRBD2	TRBV7-7	TRBJ2-5	NA	TGTGCTAGCAGCTTAACGGTGGCGGGAGAAGAGACCCAGTACTTC	CASSLTVAGEETQYF
NA	TRBV6-6	TRBJ2-1	few	TGTGCCAGCAGCGAGGGTGGTGAGCAGTTCTTC	CASSEGGEQFF
NA	TRBV19	TRBJ1-4	NA	TGTGCCAGGCCGCAAGGTGTAACTAATGAAAAACTGTTTTTT	CARPQGVTNEKLFF
NA	TRBV4-3	TRBJ2-7	few	TGCGCCAGCAGCCAAGATCTGACATTGAACTACGAGCAGTACTTC	CASSQDLTLNYEQYF
TRBD1	TRBV10-3	TRBJ2-5	few	TGTGCCATCAGTGACCCCGGACAGGGGGCCGGGGAGACCCAGTACTTC	CAISDPGQGAGETQYF
NA	TRBV27	TRBJ2-7	NA	TGTGCCAGCAGTTTAGGGGCTAGCAGCTACGAGCAGTACTTC	CASSLGASSYEQYF
TRBD2	TRBV4-3	TRBJ2-1	NA	TGCGCCAGCAGCCAGGGGTATGGAGGCGGGGGGGCCAATGAGCAGTTCTTC	CASSQGYGGGGANEQFF
TRBD1	TRBV6-5	TRBJ1-1	NA	TGTGCCAGCAGTACTGGACAGGGGAGGACTGAAGCTTTCTTT	CASSTGQGRTEAFF
TRBD1	TRBV11-2	TRBJ2-7	NA	TGTGCCAGCAGCCCCTTAAAGCGACAGGGGGACTACGAGCAGTACTTC	CASSPLKRQGDYEQYF